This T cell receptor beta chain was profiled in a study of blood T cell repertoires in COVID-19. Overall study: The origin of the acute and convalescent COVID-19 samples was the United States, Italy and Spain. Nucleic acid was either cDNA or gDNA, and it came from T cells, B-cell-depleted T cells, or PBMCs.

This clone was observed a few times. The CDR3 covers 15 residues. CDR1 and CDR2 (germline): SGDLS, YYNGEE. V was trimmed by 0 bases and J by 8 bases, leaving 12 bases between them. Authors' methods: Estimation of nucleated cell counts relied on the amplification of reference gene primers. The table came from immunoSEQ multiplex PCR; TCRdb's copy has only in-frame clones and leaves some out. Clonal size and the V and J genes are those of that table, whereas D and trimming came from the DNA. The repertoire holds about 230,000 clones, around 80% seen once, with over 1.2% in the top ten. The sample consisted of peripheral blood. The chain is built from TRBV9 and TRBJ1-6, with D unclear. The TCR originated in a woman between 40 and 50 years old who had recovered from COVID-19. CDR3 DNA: TGTGCCAGCAGCGTAGTATCCGGGGAGGATTCACCCCTCCACTTT. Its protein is CASSVVSGEDSPLHF.